This T cell receptor (beta chain) was captured in a study of cytomegalovirus exposure and HLA in healthy donors. Only a few counts were recorded for this clone. The antigen is unknown. Study-wide results and limits: Presence/absence analyses took donor sequencing depth as roughly uniform. Immune exposure information available was restricted to CMV serostatus.

The germline gives CDR1 GTSNPN, CDR2 SVGIG (reference sequence). After removal of 3 bases from V and 5 bases from J, the junction contained 5 bases not matched to a gene. The CDR3 sequence is 14 residues long. The PCR had 60 Vbeta and 13 Jbeta primers. Profiled with immunoSEQ multiplex PCR; TCRdb holds only in-frame clones, not every one. The sample includes under 150,000 clones, about 77% of them seen just once. Each of the donors was a healthy bone marrow donor. The material sequenced was PBMCs. The V gene is TRBV30, the J gene TRBJ2-2; 8 positions match TRBD1. The receptor comes from a man aged 50-60 years in good health and CMV-seronegative. Here the CDR3 reads CAWRKGQETGELFF. CDR3 coding DNA: TGTGCCTGGAGGAAGGGACAGGAGACCGGGGAGCTGTTTTTT.